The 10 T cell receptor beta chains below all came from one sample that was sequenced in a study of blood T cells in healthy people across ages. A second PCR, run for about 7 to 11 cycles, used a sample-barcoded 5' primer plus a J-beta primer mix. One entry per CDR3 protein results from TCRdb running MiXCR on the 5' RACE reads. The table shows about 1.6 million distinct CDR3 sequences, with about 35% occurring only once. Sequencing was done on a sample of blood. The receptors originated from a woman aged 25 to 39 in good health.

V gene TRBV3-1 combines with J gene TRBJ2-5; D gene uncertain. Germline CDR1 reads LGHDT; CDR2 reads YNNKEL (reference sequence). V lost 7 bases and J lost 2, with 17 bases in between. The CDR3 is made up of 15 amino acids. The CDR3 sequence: CASTAPRVGQETQYF. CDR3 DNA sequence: TGTGCCAGCACCGCCCCTCGGGTGGGTCAAGAGACCCAGTACTTC.

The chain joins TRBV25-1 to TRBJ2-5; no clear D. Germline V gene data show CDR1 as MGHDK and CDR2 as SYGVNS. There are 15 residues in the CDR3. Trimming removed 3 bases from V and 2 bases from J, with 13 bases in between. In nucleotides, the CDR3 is TGTGCCAGCAGTGACGGTCAGTATCTACAAGAGACCCAGTACTTC. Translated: CASSDGQYLQETQYF.

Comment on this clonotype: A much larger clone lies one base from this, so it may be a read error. The CDR3 nucleotides are TGTGCCAGCAGTGTTATAGCGGCTACAGGTACGCAGTATTTT. Translated: CASSVIAATGTQYF. The V and J genes are TRBV13 and TRBJ2-3; a weak D match, TRBD2 (6 bases). Looked up from germline, CDR1 is PRHDT and CDR2 is FYEKMQ (reference sequence). This CDR3 region has 14 residues.

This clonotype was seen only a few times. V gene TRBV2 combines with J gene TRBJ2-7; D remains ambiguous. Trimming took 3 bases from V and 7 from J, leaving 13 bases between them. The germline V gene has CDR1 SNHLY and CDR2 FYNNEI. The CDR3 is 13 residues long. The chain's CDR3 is CASSESSPTEQYF. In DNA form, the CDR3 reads TGTGCCAGCAGTGAGTCGTCTCCTACGGAGCAGTACTTC. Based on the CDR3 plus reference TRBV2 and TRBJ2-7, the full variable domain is EPEVTQTPSHQVTQMGQEVILRCVPISNHLYFYWYRQILGQKVEFLVSFYNNEISEKSEIFDDQFSVERPDGSNFTLKIRSTKLEDSAMYFCASSESSPTEQYFGPGTRLTVT.

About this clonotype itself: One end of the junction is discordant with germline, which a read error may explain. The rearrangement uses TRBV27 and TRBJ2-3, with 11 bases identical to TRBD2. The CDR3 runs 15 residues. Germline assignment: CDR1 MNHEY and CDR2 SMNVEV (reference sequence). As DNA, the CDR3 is TGTGCCGGCAGACGTAGCGGGAGGGAAGGAGATACGCAGTATTTT. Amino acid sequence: CAGRRSGREGDTQYF.

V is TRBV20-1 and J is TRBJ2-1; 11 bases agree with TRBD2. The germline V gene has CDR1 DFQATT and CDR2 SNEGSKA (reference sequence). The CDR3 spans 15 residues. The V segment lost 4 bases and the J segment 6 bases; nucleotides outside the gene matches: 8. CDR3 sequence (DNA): TGCAGTGCTACCTTACGGCTAGCGGGAGGCAATGAGCAGTTCTTC. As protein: CSATLRLAGGNEQFF.

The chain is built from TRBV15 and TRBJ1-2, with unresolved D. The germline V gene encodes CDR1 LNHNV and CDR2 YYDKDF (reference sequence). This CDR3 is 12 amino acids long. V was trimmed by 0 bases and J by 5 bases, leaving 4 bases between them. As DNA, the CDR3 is TGTGCCACCAGCAGAGAGGGGTATGGCTACACCTTC. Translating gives CATSREGYGYTF.

CDR3 DNA sequence: TGTGCCACCAGCAGAGATCGAGAAGCCTCGAGGGAGACCCAGTACTTC. Protein sequence: CATSRDREASRETQYF. V and J are TRBV15 and TRBJ2-5, with D uncertain. The CDR3 spans 16 residues. V was pared by 0 bases and J by 5 bases, with 16 bases between. CDR1 LNHNV and CDR2 YYDKDF come from the germline V gene (reference sequence).

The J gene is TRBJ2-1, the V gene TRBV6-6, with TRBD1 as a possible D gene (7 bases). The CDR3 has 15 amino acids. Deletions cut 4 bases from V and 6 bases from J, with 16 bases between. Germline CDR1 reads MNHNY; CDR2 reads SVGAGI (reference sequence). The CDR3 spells CASSSTNRGGNEQFF. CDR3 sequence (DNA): TGTGCCAGCAGTTCGACGAACAGGGGAGGCAATGAGCAGTTCTTC.

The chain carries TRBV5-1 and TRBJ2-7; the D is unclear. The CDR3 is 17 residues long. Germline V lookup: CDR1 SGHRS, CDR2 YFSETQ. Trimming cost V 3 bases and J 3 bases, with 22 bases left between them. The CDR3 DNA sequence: TGCGCCAGCAGCTGGGCCCTGGGTGTTGCAGTGGTCTACGAGCAGTACTTC. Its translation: CASSWALGVAVVYEQYF.